This T cell receptor (beta chain) was identified in a study of early T cells in non-severe SARS-CoV-2 infection. Study context: The sequenced material was bulk RNA from unsorted whole blood, and its chains were unpaired. Study findings and constraints: Matching against VDJdb likely underestimated virus-specific expansions, favoring anti-spike CD8.

Unique molecular identifiers (one per individual cDNA molecule) were attached. TCRdb re-analysed the 5' RACE reads in MiXCR, keeping a single row per CDR3 protein. The sample has 70,000 to 90,000 distinct CDR3 sequences, roughly a sixth seen once. The CDR3 sequence is 13 residues long. The ends were cut back, 3 bases at V and 6 bases at J, with 10 bases in the middle. Germline V CDR1 and CDR2: KGHSH, LQKENI. Comment on this clonotype: Its antigen is not known.

The rearrangement links TRBV18 to TRBJ2-3; perhaps TRBD2 as D (6 bases). This TCR derives from an adult who was a healthcare worker with PCR-confirmed SARS-CoV-2 infection or an uninfected control (not recorded which). Sequencing input: whole blood. DNA of the CDR3: TGTGCCAGCTCACCTTCTCTAGCGGATACGCAGTATTTT. This encodes CASSPSLADTQYF.